A single sample is the source of the 6 T cell receptor beta chains below, sequenced in a study of T cell clonality in common variable immunodeficiency. Profiled with immunoSEQ multiplex PCR; TCRdb holds only in-frame clones, not every one. This sample carries about 31,000 clones, none of them present only once. Sequenced sample: peripheral blood mononuclear cells. Source of these receptors: a person aged 18 to 70 in good health.

In this sample, this clone turned up many times. A far larger clone is one nucleotide away, so this likely arose from a read error. The read falls 3 residues short of the CDR3 end, and the missing part is taken from the germline J gene. The chain links TRBV5-4 to TRBJ1-1; D perhaps matches TRBD1 (5 bases). The germline V gene encodes CDR1 SGHNT and CDR2 YYREEE (reference sequence). CDR3 size: 15 residues. The CDR3 DNA, read in part, is TGTGCCGGCAGCTCCCGGTCCGTAGGGGATTTAGGA. Translated, it gives CAGSSRSVGDLG. The whole CDR3 protein is CAGSSRSVGDLGAFF.

This clone showed up just a few times. Sequencing ends 3 residues short of the CDR3 end; the germline J gene provides the rest. The J gene is TRBJ2-3, the V gene TRBV7-2, with 9 nucleotides matching TRBD2. This CDR3 comprises 16 residues. Looked up from germline, CDR1 is SGHTA and CDR2 is FQGNSA. CDR3 region: CASSLAVSGGQETQYF. The sequenced CDR3 bases are TGTGCCAGCAGCTTAGCGGTTAGCGGGGGACAAGAGACG.

This clone was recorded many times. Read coverage stops 3 residues before the CDR3 terminus; the germline J gene supplies the remainder. V usage is TRBV5-1 and J usage is TRBJ1-4; the D is unclear. The CDR3 totals 15 residues. V gave up 4 bases and J gave up 0 bases, with 10 bases separating them. Germline assignment: CDR1 SGHRS and CDR2 YFSETQ. The covered CDR3 bases are TGCGCCAGCAGCAGCGGACGGTCAACTAATGAAAAA. As protein: CASSSGRSTNEK. The CDR3 in full is CASSSGRSTNEKLFF.

This clone was detected many times. The read comes to an end 3 residues before the CDR3 does, leaving the germline J gene to fill in the end. The rearrangement joins TRBV30 to TRBJ2-1, with TRBD2 as a possible D gene (5 bases). The V end lost 0 bases, the J end lost 4 bases, and 7 bases lay between the germline ends. Germline values: CDR1 GTSNPN, CDR2 SVGIG (reference sequence). This CDR3 has 13 residues. This chain's CDR3 is CAWSVAEYNEQFF. The DNA read from the CDR3 is TGTGCCTGGAGTGTAGCGGAGTACAATGAG.

This clone was counted at least ten times. With the read ending 3 residues before the CDR3 end, the germline J gene is used to fill in that end. The chain links TRBV19 to TRBJ2-3; tentatively, D is TRBD1 or TRBD2 (5 bases each). The CDR3 has 14 residues. With 5 bases removed from V and 2 bases from J, the gap between germline ends came to 11 bases. Germline V lookup: CDR1 LNHDA, CDR2 SQIVND (reference sequence). CDR3 DNA (partial): TGTGCCAGTAGTGAGAGGGGCCCCACAGATACG. It yields the protein CASSERGPTDT. The full CDR3 is CASSERGPTDTQYF.

This clone was detected many times. The read comes to an end 3 residues before the CDR3 does, leaving the germline J gene to fill in the end. The rearrangement joins TRBV6-2 or TRBV6-3 to TRBJ1-5; 12 bases are a match to TRBD1. J gave up 6 bases and V 5 bases, and 8 bases lay outside the gene matches. The length of the CDR3 is 16 residues. Per the germline V gene, CDR1 is MNHEY and CDR2 is SVGEGT. The CDR3 DNA, read in part, is TGTGCCAGCAGTCCGGGAGGGACAGGGGGCGTTCAGCCC. Protein: CASSPGGTGGVQP. The full CDR3 sequence reads CASSPGGTGGVQPQHF.